This entry concerns a single T cell receptor beta chain. The data are from a study of blood T cell repertoires in COVID-19. The wider study: Sources were T cells, B-cell-depleted T cells, or PBMCs; the material itself was cDNA or gDNA.

Assay: immunoSEQ multiplex PCR; the TCRdb copy retains only in-frame clones and omits some. The data contain 110,000 to 150,000 clones, 85% to 90% of them singletons. Trimming took 3 bases from V and 8 from J; bases not matched to a gene: 8. The CDR3 is 15 amino acids. Germline CDR1 and CDR2: SGHRS and YFSETQ. Participants were placed into cohorts based on the clinical history they reported. Donors in Cohort 3 counted as recovered after two negative PCRs, clearance, or symptom resolution. Sequencing was done on a sample of PBMCs or T cells enriched from blood (not recorded which). V gene TRBV5-1 combines with J gene TRBJ2-1; the match to TRBD2 covers 10 bases. This TCR was sampled from a man between 60 and 75 years old who had recovered from COVID-19. CDR3 nucleotide sequence: TGCGCCAGCAGCTCCAGCGGGAGGGCCGCGGATGAGCAGTTCTTC. This translates into CASSSSGRAADEQFF.